This T cell receptor (beta chain) was captured in a study of T cell changes during pregnancy in multiple sclerosis. TCRdb's copy holds only in-frame clones and misses some; the assay was immunoSEQ multiplex PCR. The sample lists about 100,000 clones, almost 95% occurring once. CDR1 and CDR2 from the germline V gene are SGHNT and YYREEE (reference sequence). CDR3 length: 15 amino acids. Trimming pared 0 bases from V and 11 bases from J, leaving 17 bases between. The sequences come from peripheral blood, collected before pregnancy. This receptor was obtained from a female donor with multiple sclerosis, enrolled in a pregnancy study. The V call is TRBV5-4, the J call TRBJ2-2; a possible D gene is TRBD2 (6 bases). The CDR3 loop reads CASSLGNSGPTELFF. CDR3 nucleotide sequence: TGTGCCAGCAGCTTGGGTAATAGCGGACCTACAGAGCTGTTTTTT. Filled out from reference TRBV5-4 and TRBJ2-2, the complete variable domain reads ETGVTQSPTHLIKTRGQQVTLRCSSQSGHNTVSWYQQALGQGPQFIFQYYREEENGRGNFPPRFSGLQFPNYSSELNVNALELDDSALYLCASSLGNSGPTELFFGEGSRLTVL.